These 14 T cell receptor beta chains were all obtained from the same sample, sequenced in a study of Ad26.COV2.S vaccination and SARS-CoV-2 variants. The treatment was: approximately 18 received Ad26.COV2.S at low or high dose, single or two shots; about 5 received placebo; per-sample allocation not given. On day 63 after the first injection, vaccine and placebo recipients gave samples. Clones were sequenced by immunoSEQ multiplex PCR, and TCRdb holds only the in-frame ones, with some missing. The table shows roughly 390,000 clones, with more than 85% occurring only once. The sequenced sample was peripheral blood, obtained in a trial of Ad26.COV2.S vaccine versus placebo. These receptors originate from a person between 18 and 65 years old who received the Ad26.COV2.S COVID-19 vaccine or a placebo.

The gene calls are TRBV19 and TRBJ1-2, with a weak D call TRBD1 (5 bases). The length of the CDR3 is 13 residues. With 6 bases removed from V and 4 bases from J, the gap between germline ends came to 12 bases. Germline lookup yields CDR1 LNHDA and CDR2 SQIVND (reference sequence). As DNA, the CDR3 is TGTGCCAGTAGCACCGGGACGACCTATGGCTACACCTTC. It codes for CASSTGTTYGYTF.

V gene TRBV10-3 combines with J gene TRBJ1-1; tentative D call: TRBD1 (5 bases). V lost 11 bases, J lost 4 bases, and 11 bases lay in between. Germline V gene data show CDR1 as ENHRY and CDR2 as SYGVKD. CDR3 length: 11 residues. This CDR3 is CASQGATEAFF. CDR3 nucleotides: TGTGCCTCCCAAGGGGCCACTGAAGCTTTCTTT.

The chain recombines TRBV12-3 or TRBV12-4 with TRBJ2-7, with a possible D match to TRBD1 (5 bases). The CDR3 loop spans 12 amino acids. The germline V and J ends were trimmed by 3 bases and 9 bases, with 12 bases remaining between them. CDR3 DNA: TGTGCCAGCAGTTTCCGGTTGACAGTGCAGTACTTC. Translation gives CASSFRLTVQYF.

The chain uses TRBV6-5 and TRBJ1-3; D is ambiguous. V was pared by 2 bases and J by 0 bases, with 11 bases between. The CDR3 is 16 residues long. Germline loops: CDR1 MNHEY, CDR2 SVGAGI. The CDR3 sequence is CASSYRPGLSGNTIYF. In DNA, the CDR3 is TGTGCCAGCAGTTACCGACCCGGTCTCTCTGGAAACACCATATATTTT.

The V call is TRBV14, the J call TRBJ2-5; 11 bases are shared with TRBD1. The CDR3 consists of 16 residues. V shed 1 base and J 6 bases; nucleotides not matched to a gene: 7. Per germline, CDR1 SGHDN and CDR2 FVKESK. The CDR3 here is CASSQGGTGGGKTQYF. Here the CDR3 DNA reads TGTGCCAGCAGCCAAGGTGGGACAGGGGGTGGAAAGACCCAGTACTTC.

CDR3 nucleotides: TGTGCCAGCTCACCAGTGACAGGGGGCATAAACATTCAGTACTTC. This encodes CASSPVTGGINIQYF. V usage is TRBV18 and J usage is TRBJ2-4; 10 bases agree with TRBD1. This CDR3 contains 15 residues. The germline V gene has CDR1 KGHSH and CDR2 LQKENI. V was pared by 2 bases and J by 6 bases, with 4 bases of the junction left unmatched.

V is TRBV2 and J is TRBJ1-5; D is uncertain. Trimming pared 2 bases from V and 5 bases from J, leaving 13 bases between. This CDR3 contains 15 residues. Germline lookup yields CDR1 SNHLY and CDR2 FYNNEI. This CDR3 is CASSENTDEYQPQHF. CDR3 DNA: TGTGCCAGCAGTGAAAATACAGATGAGTATCAGCCCCAGCATTTT.

The V call is TRBV6-5, the J call TRBJ1-2; maybe TRBD1 (6 bases). V lost 10 bases and J lost 6, with 18 bases in between. From germline, CDR1 is MNHEY and CDR2 SVGAGI. This CDR3 is 13 amino acids long. In nucleotides, the CDR3 is TGTGCCACTTACTGGGGGGGCGTCGATGGCTACACCTTC. It encodes CATYWGGVDGYTF.

This sequence joins TRBV7-2 and TRBJ1-3; 9 positions agree with TRBD1. From germline, CDR1 is SGHTA and CDR2 FQGNSA. V was pared by 5 bases and J by 0 bases, with 5 bases of the junction left unmatched. The CDR3 runs 16 residues. The CDR3 bases are TGTGCCAGCAGCAGACAGGGGGGAAGCTCTGGAAACACCATATATTTT. It yields the protein CASSRQGGSSGNTIYF.

The chain couples TRBV12-5 to TRBJ1-2, with D unclear. CDR1 and CDR2 (germline): LGHNT, FRNRAP. This CDR3 spans 13 amino acids. V shed 4 bases and J shed 7 bases, with 13 bases lying between them. CDR3 region: CASGSPYLAGYTF. Here the CDR3 DNA reads TGTGCTAGTGGTTCCCCTTACTTGGCTGGCTACACCTTC.

The rearrangement uses TRBV7-2 and TRBJ2-5; the match to TRBD2 covers 7 bases. Germline V lookup: CDR1 SGHTA, CDR2 FQGNSA. The CDR3 runs to 15 residues. V shed 3 bases and J 1 base; nucleotides not matched to a gene: 5. Here the CDR3 DNA reads TGTGCCAGCAGCTTTGTGGGGGGGTCCCAAGAGACCCAGTACTTC. It translates to CASSFVGGSQETQYF.

The table lists this clone with a count of one. Written as DNA, the CDR3 is TGTGCCAGCAGCCCCGGAGCCACGAACACCGGGGAGCTGTTTTTT. This gives the protein CASSPGATNTGELFF. V usage is TRBV3-1 (or the pseudogene TRBV3-2) and J usage is TRBJ2-2; no reliable D call. CDR3 length: 15 amino acids. Trimming took 4 bases from V and 0 from J, leaving 9 bases between them. CDR1 is LGHDT and CDR2 is YNNKEL in the germline V gene (reference sequence).

This clone has only a few counts. The chain couples TRBV9 to TRBJ2-3; 10 bases agree with TRBD2. Germline CDR1 reads SGDLS; CDR2 reads YYNGEE. With 3 bases clipped from V and 4 bases from J, the junction kept 5 bases outside the gene matches. The CDR3 loop spans 15 amino acids. The CDR3 protein is CASSAAGGLADTQYF. CDR3 in DNA: TGTGCCAGCAGCGCAGCGGGGGGGCTGGCAGATACGCAGTATTTT.

V gene TRBV5-1 combines with J gene TRBJ1-3; weak D call: TRBD1 (5 bases). The germline V gene has CDR1 SGHRS and CDR2 YFSETQ. This CDR3 region has 16 residues. Deletions cut 0 bases from V and 2 bases from J, with 12 bases between. CDR3 DNA sequence: TGCGCCAGCAGCTTGGGACCGGGGGGGACTGGAAACACCATATATTTT. Its translation: CASSLGPGGTGNTIYF.